These 4 T cell receptor beta chains were all obtained from the same sample, sequenced in a study of T-cell reconstitution after alpha-beta-depleted transplantation in children. TCRbeta library construction was performed incorporating unique molecular identifiers. Via MiXCR, TCRdb re-called the PCR reads, giving one row per CDR3 protein. This sample has around 200,000 distinct CDR3 sequences, with more than 6.5% found just once. The material sequenced was PBMCs from the stem cell graft donor, taken from the stem cell graft. Receptor source: a human donor who donated a stem cell graft to a child with Wiskott-Aldrich syndrome.

The chain carries TRBV5-5 and TRBJ1-2; no clear D gene. The germline V gene has CDR1 SGHKS and CDR2 YYEKEE (reference sequence). The CDR3 spans 12 residues. With 2 bases removed from V and 7 bases from J, the gap between germline ends came to 9 bases. This CDR3 is CASSFYNGGYTF. CDR3 sequence (DNA): TGTGCCAGCAGCTTTTATAACGGTGGCTACACCTTC.

The sample holds many counts of this clonotype. The chain couples TRBV5-1 to TRBJ2-7; D may be TRBD1 (6 bases). CDR3 length equals 17 residues. CDR1 and CDR2 (germline): SGHRS, YFSETQ. V lost 4 bases and J lost 4, with 24 bases in between. CDR3 nucleotide sequence: TGCGCCAGCAGCCTCTTAATGCCGGGACATGGCGGGTACGAGCAGTACTTC. Protein product: CASSLLMPGHGGYEQYF.

This clonotype was counted ten times or more. The V call is TRBV5-1, the J call TRBJ2-4, with a tentative D call TRBD1 (5 bases). The CDR3 runs 16 residues. Germline V lookup: CDR1 SGHRS, CDR2 YFSETQ. Trimming left V 4 bases short and J 8 bases short, with 22 bases between. Here the CDR3 reads CASSPTFWGTQDIQYF. In nucleotides, the CDR3 is TGCGCCAGCAGCCCGACCTTCTGGGGCACCCAAGACATTCAGTACTTC.

This clonotype came up many times. The chain combines TRBV7-9 with TRBJ2-3, with D perhaps assigned TRBD1 or TRBD2 (6 bases each). From germline, CDR1 is SEHNR and CDR2 FQNEAQ (reference sequence). The CDR3 loop spans 16 amino acids. V was trimmed by 5 bases and J by 3 bases, leaving 18 bases between them. In DNA, the CDR3 is TGTGCCAGCAGCGCTTCCTTCGGGGGCTCTACAGATACGCAGTATTTT. This gives the protein CASSASFGGSTDTQYF.